These 17 T cell receptor beta chains came from one sample sequenced in a study of blood T cell repertoires in COVID-19 (dated by TCRdb to about 2020). Libraries were prepared through the immunoSEQ multiplex PCR assay. The table was pulled from immuneACCESS by TCRdb, which kept in-frame rearrangements only. Such tables lose some clones; where checked, under half of the loss comes from unresolved V genes, and the rest has no known cause. This sample lists over 150,000 clones; 94% were detected once. The ten largest clones represent 0.76% of the sample. Sequenced input: peripheral blood. The receptors were gathered from a man aged 25-40 years with COVID-19, enrolled during active disease.

This rearrangement joins TRBV4-1 to TRBJ1-5; 7 nucleotides align to TRBD1. From germline, CDR1 is MGHRA and CDR2 YSYEKL. V lost 3 bases to trimming and J lost 3 bases; unmatched junction nucleotides: 2. The CDR3 is 14 amino acids. CDR3 DNA sequence: TGCGCCAGCAGCCAGACAGGGTTCAATCAGCCCCAGCATTTT. Protein product: CASSQTGFNQPQHF.

The chain is built from TRBV19 and TRBJ2-3, with TRBD2 matching over 7 bases. Unmatched junction bases numbered 13, after V lost 4 bases and J lost 9 bases. From germline, CDR1 is LNHDA and CDR2 SQIVND (reference sequence). CDR3 length: 15 residues. CDR3 protein: CASSRLADPLLTQYF. In DNA form, the CDR3 reads TGTGCCAGTAGTAGGCTAGCGGACCCCCTGTTAACGCAGTATTTT.

The rearrangement uses TRBV11-2 and TRBJ1-6; weak D call: TRBD1 (5 bases). Per the germline V gene, CDR1 is SGHAT and CDR2 is FQNNGV. V was cut by 2 bases and J by 5 bases, with 7 bases left in between. The CDR3 is 14 residues long. DNA for the CDR3: TGTGCCAGCAGCTTATACAGGCATAATTCACCCCTCCACTTT. This encodes CASSLYRHNSPLHF.

The chain carries TRBV30 and TRBJ2-3; 7 bases align to TRBD2. The CDR3 is 14 amino acids. Germline V gene lookup returns CDR1 GTSNPN and CDR2 SVGIG (reference sequence). V was clipped by 0 bases and J by 1 base; unmatched bases: 1. CDR3 nucleotides: TGTGCCTGGAGTGTCAGCGGGGGCACAGATACGCAGTATTTT. Translating it yields CAWSVSGGTDTQYF.

V gene TRBV15 combines with J gene TRBJ2-5; 9 nucleotides line up with TRBD2. CDR3 length equals 14 residues. The germline gives CDR1 LNHNV, CDR2 YYDKDF (reference sequence). Trimming removed 5 bases from V and 4 bases from J; junction bases left unmatched: 5. The CDR3 reads CATSAIAGVETQYF. The DNA for the CDR3 is TGTGCCACCAGCGCCATAGCGGGGGTAGAGACCCAGTACTTC. Supplemented by reference TRBV15 and TRBJ2-5, the full variable domain reads DAMVIQNPRYQVTQFGKPVTLSCSQTLNHNVMYWYQQKSSQAPKLLFHYYDKDFNNEADTPDNFQSRRPNTSFCFLDIRSPGLGDTAMYLCATSAIAGVETQYFGPGTRLLVL.

V and J are TRBV27 and TRBJ1-2; TRBD1 aligns across 7 bases. Germline V lookup: CDR1 MNHEY, CDR2 SMNVEV (reference sequence). Trimming removed 5 bases from V and 3 bases from J; junction bases left unmatched: 6. The length of the CDR3 is 14 residues. Written as DNA, the CDR3 is TGTGCCAGCAGTCCCGAGGGGGCCCACTATGGCTACACCTTC. Its protein is CASSPEGAHYGYTF.

The rearrangement links TRBV6-5 to TRBJ1-2, with unresolved D. Germline loops: CDR1 MNHEY, CDR2 SVGAGI. V gave up 6 bases and J gave up 0 bases, with 14 bases separating them. The CDR3 consists of 15 residues. In nucleotides, the CDR3 is TGTGCCAGCAGCGTGAACCCCGCGGCTAACTATGGCTACACCTTC. Its translation is CASSVNPAANYGYTF.

The chain couples TRBV3-1 (or the pseudogene TRBV3-2) to TRBJ1-1; 8 positions agree with TRBD1. Losses at the gene ends were 4 bases for V and 3 bases for J; bases not matched to a gene: 7. The CDR3 has 15 residues. CDR1 and CDR2 from the germline V gene are LGHDT and YNNKEL (reference sequence). The DNA of the CDR3 is TGTGCCAGCAGCCCCAATACAGGGGGACACACTGAAGCTTTCTTT. Protein product: CASSPNTGGHTEAFF.

V and J are TRBV12-3 or TRBV12-4 and TRBJ1-6; possible D gene TRBD1, 6 bases. The CDR3 consists of 13 residues. Between the trimmed V and J ends, which lost 7 bases and 3 bases, there was a span of 7 bases. The CDR3: CASTDSYNSPLHF. CDR3 in DNA: TGTGCCAGCACGGACAGCTATAATTCACCCCTCCACTTT.

The rearrangement links TRBV6-5 to TRBJ1-5; 7 bases match TRBD1. Germline V CDR1 and CDR2: MNHEY, SVGAGI. With 4 bases clipped from V and 0 bases from J, the junction kept 3 bases outside the gene matches. The CDR3 is 15 residues long. The CDR3 nucleotides read TGTGCCAGCAGTTTGGGACAGTTTAGCAATCAGCCCCAGCATTTT. Amino acid sequence: CASSLGQFSNQPQHF.

This clone was recorded only once. The chain carries TRBV10-3 and TRBJ2-1, with a possible D match to TRBD1 (6 bases). V lost 0 bases and J 5 bases, leaving 14 bases between the germline ends. The CDR3 extends over 16 amino acids. CDR1 ENHRY and CDR2 SYGVKD come from the germline V gene. The CDR3 coding sequence is TGTGCCATCAGTGAGTCTAACAGGGAAGGCCACAATGAGCAGTTCTTC. This encodes CAISESNREGHNEQFF.

This chain links TRBV9 with TRBJ1-1; D call uncertain. V was shortened by 0 bases and J by 0 bases, with 18 bases between the two germline ends. Looked up from germline, CDR1 is SGDLS and CDR2 is YYNGEE. CDR3 size: 18 residues. The CDR3 is CASSVVSGGVLMNTEAFF. The CDR3 DNA follows: TGTGCCAGCAGCGTAGTCAGCGGTGGGGTCTTGATGAACACTGAAGCTTTCTTT.

Here the CDR3 reads CASSLDGAGQPQHF. DNA for the CDR3: TGCGCCAGCAGCTTGGACGGGGCGGGGCAGCCCCAGCATTTT. This chain connects TRBV5-1 to TRBJ1-5, with a possible D match to TRBD1 (5 bases). V lost 0 bases and J lost 7, with 11 bases in between. Germline CDR1 SGHRS, CDR2 YFSETQ. This CDR3 has 14 residues.

This chain connects TRBV29-1 to TRBJ1-1; 8 bases match TRBD1. The CDR3 has 12 amino acids. Germline CDR1 is SQVTM and CDR2 is ANQGSEA. The junction had 3 bases not matched to a gene; V was cut back by 8 bases and J by 1 base. The CDR3 sequence is CSTGQGNTEAFF. The CDR3 nucleotides read TGCAGCACAGGACAGGGGAACACTGAAGCTTTCTTT.

In the case of this clone: This specimen includes other DNA sequences encoding the same CDR3. V gene TRBV9 combines with J gene TRBJ2-7; D is perhaps TRBD1 (6 bases). Between the trimmed V and J ends, which lost 0 bases and 4 bases, there was a span of 8 bases. CDR3 size: 13 residues. Looked up from germline, CDR1 is SGDLS and CDR2 is YYNGEE. This chain's CDR3 is CASSVAQGYEQYF. CDR3 bases: TGTGCCAGCAGCGTAGCTCAGGGGTACGAGCAGTACTTC.

V and J are TRBV7-3 and TRBJ2-1, with 7 nucleotides matching TRBD2. CDR1 and CDR2 from the germline V gene are SGHTA and FQGTGA. The CDR3 totals 15 residues. The V and J ends lost 5 bases and 7 bases, in that order; junction bases with no gene match: 11. CDR3 sequence (DNA): TGTGCCAGCAGCCCCACTGGCGGGGGAGCGAATGAGCAGTTCTTC. Encoded protein: CASSPTGGGANEQFF.

The chain recombines TRBV3-1 (or the pseudogene TRBV3-2) with TRBJ2-3, with 9 nucleotides matching TRBD2. CDR3 size: 19 residues. The J segment lost 3 bases and the V segment lost 3 bases, leaving 16 bases of the junction unmatched. Per germline, CDR1 LGHDT and CDR2 YNNKEL (reference sequence). The CDR3: CASSHRFRGGGADTDTQYF. In nucleotides, the CDR3 is TGTGCCAGCAGCCACAGATTTCGTGGCGGGGGGGCCGATACAGATACGCAGTATTTT.